The source of this T cell receptor (beta chain) is a study of T cell repertoires in cytomegalovirus infection. Per germline, CDR1 MDHEN and CDR2 SYDVKM. The CDR3 totals 14 residues. The junction had 15 bases not matched to a gene; V was cut back by 5 bases and J by 15 bases. In TCRdb, the reads were re-called with MiXCR into one record per CDR3 protein. Of some 700,000 distinct CDR3 sequences in the sample, roughly 36% are singletons; the top ten hold 2.5% to 3%. The specimen was PBMCs. This chain connects TRBV28 to TRBJ1-4; 7 bases match TRBD1. The receptor was derived from a human donor in good health (CMV status not recorded). Some clones in this sample may be carry-over from other donors' samples. The CDR3 sequence is CASSDTGEWGSVFF. In nucleotides, the CDR3 is TGTGCCAGCAGTGATACAGGGGAATGGGGTTCGGTGTTTTTT.